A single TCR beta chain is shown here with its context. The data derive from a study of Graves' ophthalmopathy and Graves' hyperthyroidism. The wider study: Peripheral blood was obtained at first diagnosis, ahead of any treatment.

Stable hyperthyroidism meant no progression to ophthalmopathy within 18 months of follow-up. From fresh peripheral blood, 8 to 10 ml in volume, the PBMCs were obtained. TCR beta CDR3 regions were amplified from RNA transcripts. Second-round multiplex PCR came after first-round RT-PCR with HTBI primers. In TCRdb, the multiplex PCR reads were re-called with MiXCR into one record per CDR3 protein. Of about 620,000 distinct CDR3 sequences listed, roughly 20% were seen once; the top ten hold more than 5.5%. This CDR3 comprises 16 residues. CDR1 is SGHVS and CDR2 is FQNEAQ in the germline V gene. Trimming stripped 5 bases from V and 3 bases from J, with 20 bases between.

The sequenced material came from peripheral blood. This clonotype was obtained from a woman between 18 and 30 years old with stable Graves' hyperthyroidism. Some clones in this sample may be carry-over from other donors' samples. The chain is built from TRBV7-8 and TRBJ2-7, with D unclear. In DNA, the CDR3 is TGTGCCAGCAGCCCGCCCCTGTGGGTTGACGTCTACGAGCAGTACTTC. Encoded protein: CASSPPLWVDVYEQYF.